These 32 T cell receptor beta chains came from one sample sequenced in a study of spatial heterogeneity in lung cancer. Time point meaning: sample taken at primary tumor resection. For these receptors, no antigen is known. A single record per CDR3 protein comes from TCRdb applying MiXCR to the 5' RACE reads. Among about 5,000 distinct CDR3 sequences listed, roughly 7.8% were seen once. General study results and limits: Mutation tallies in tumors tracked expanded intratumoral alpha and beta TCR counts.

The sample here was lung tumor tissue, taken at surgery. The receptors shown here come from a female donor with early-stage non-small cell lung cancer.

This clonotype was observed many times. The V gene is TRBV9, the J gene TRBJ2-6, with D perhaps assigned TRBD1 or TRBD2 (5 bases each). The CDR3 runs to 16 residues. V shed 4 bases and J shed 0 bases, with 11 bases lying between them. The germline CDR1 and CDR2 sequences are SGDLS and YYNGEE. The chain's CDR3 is CASSPGRISGANVLTF. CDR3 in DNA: TGTGCCAGCAGCCCGGGACGTATCTCTGGGGCCAACGTCCTGACTTTC.

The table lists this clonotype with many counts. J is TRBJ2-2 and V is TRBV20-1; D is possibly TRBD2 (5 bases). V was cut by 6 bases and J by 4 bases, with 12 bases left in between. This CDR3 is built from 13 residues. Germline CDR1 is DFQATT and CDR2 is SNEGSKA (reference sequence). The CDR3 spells CSAARGLTGELFF. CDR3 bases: TGCAGTGCCGCTAGAGGGCTCACCGGGGAGCTGTTTTTT.

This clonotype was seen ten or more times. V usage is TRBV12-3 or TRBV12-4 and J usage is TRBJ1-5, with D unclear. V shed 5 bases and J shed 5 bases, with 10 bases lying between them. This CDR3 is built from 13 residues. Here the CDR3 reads CASSQERDQPQHF. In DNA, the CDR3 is TGTGCCAGCAGTCAAGAGAGGGATCAGCCCCAGCATTTT.

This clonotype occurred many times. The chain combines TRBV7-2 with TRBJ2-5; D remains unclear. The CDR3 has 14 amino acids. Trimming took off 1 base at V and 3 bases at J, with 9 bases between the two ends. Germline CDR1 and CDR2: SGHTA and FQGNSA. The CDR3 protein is CASSLDRSEETQYF. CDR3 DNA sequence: TGTGCCAGCAGCTTAGATCGTAGTGAAGAGACCCAGTACTTC. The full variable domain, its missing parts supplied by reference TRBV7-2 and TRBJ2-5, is GAGVSQSPSNKVTEKGKDVELRCDPISGHTALYWYRQSLGQGLEFLIYFQGNSAPDKSGLPSDRFSAERTGGSVSTLTIQRTQQEDSAVYLCASSLDRSEETQYFGPGTRLLVL.

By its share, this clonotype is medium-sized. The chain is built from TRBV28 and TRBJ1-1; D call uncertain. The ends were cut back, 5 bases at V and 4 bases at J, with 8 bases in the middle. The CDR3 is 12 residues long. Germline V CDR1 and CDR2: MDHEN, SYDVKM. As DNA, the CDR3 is TGTGCCAGCAGTATGGAGGTCACTGAAGCTTTCTTT. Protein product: CASSMEVTEAFF.

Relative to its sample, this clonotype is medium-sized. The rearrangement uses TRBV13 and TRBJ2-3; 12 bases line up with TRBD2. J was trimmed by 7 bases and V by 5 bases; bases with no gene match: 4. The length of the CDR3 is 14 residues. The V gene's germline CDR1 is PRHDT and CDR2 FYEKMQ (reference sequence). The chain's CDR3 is CASSLTSGSYTQYF. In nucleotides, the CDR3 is TGTGCCAGCAGCCTGACTAGCGGGAGTTATACGCAGTATTTT. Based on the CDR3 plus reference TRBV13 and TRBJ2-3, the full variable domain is AAGVIQSPRHLIKEKRETATLKCYPIPRHDTVYWYQQGPGQDPQFLISFYEKMQSDKGSIPDRFSAQQFSDYHSELNMSSLELGDSALYFCASSLTSGSYTQYFGPGTRLTVL.

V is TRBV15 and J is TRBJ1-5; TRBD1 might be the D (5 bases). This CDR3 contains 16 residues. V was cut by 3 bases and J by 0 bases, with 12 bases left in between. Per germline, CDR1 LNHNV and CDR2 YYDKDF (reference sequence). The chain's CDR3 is CATSSKTVLSNQPQHF. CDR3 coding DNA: TGTGCCACCAGCAGTAAGACAGTCCTTAGCAATCAGCCCCAGCATTTT.

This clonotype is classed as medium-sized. The CDR3 DNA sequence: TGTGCCAGCAGCCTGGACAATCGGAACACTGAAGCTTTCTTT. As protein: CASSLDNRNTEAFF. This rearrangement joins TRBV7-2 to TRBJ1-1; tentatively, D is TRBD1 (5 bases). Germline assignment: CDR1 SGHTA and CDR2 FQGNSA. The CDR3 is made up of 14 amino acids. Between the trimmed V and J ends, which lost 5 bases and 1 base, there was a span of 11 bases.

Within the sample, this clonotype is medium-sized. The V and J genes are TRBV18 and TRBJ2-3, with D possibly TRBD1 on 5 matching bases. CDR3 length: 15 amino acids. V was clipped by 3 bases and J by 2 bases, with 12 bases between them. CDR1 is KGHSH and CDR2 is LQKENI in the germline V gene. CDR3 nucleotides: TGTGCCAGCTCACCTGCCAGGGTGGACACAGATACGCAGTATTTT. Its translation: CASSPARVDTDTQYF.

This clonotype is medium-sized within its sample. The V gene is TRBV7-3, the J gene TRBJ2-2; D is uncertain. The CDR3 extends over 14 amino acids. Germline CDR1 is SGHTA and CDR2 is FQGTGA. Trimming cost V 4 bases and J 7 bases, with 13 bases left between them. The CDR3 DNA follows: TGTGCCAGCAGCTCCCCTGACATAGACGGGGAGCTGTTTTTT. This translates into CASSSPDIDGELFF. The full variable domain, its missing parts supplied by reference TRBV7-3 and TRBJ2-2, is GAGVSQTPSNKVTEKGKYVELRCDPISGHTALYWYRQSLGQGPEFLIYFQGTGAADDSGLPNDRFFAVRPEGSVSTLKIQRTERGDSAVYLCASSSPDIDGELFFGEGSRLTVL.

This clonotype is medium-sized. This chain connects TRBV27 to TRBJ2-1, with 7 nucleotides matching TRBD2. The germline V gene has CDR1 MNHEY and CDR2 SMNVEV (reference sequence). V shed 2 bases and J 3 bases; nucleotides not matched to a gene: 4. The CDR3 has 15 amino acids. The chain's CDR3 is CASSLAIAGYNEQFF. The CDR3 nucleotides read TGTGCCAGCAGTTTAGCGATAGCGGGCTACAATGAGCAGTTCTTC.

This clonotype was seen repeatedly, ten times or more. CDR3: CAIKGGQSGPYEQYF. The CDR3 DNA reads as TGTGCCATCAAAGGTGGGCAGAGCGGACCCTACGAGCAGTACTTC. The chain employs TRBV10-3 and TRBJ2-7; D is possibly TRBD2 (5 bases). This CDR3 spans 15 amino acids. Germline loops: CDR1 ENHRY, CDR2 SYGVKD. The V end lost 7 bases, the J end lost 2 bases, and 18 bases lay between the germline ends.

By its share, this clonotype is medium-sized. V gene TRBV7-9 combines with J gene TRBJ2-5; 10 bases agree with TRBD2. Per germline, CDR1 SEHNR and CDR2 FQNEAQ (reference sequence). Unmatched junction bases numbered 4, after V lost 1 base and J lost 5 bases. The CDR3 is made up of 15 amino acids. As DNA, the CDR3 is TGTGCCAGCAGCTTAGTGGTAGCGGGAGGCGAGACCCAGTACTTC. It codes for CASSLVVAGGETQYF.

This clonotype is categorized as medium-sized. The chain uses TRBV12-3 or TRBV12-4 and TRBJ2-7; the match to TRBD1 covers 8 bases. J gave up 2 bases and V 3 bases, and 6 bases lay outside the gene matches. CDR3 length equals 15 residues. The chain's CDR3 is CASSFSDRAPYEQYF. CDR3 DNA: TGTGCCAGCAGTTTCTCGGACAGGGCGCCCTACGAGCAGTACTTC.

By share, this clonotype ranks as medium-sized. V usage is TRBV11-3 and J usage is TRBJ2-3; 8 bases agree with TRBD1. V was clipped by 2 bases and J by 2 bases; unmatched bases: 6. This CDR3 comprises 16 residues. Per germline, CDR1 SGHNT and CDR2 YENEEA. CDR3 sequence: CASSLSTGGNTDTQYF. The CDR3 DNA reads TGTGCCAGCAGCTTAAGCACAGGGGGTAACACAGATACGCAGTATTTT.

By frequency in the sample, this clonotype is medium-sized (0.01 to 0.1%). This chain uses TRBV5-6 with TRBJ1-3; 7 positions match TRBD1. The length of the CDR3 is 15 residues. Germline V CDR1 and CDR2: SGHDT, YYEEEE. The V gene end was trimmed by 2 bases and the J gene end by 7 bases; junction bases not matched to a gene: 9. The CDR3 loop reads CASSFNRGSYNTIYF. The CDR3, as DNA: TGTGCCAGCAGCTTTAACAGGGGATCTTACAACACCATATATTTT. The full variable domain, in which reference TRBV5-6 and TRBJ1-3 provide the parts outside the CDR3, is DAGVTQSPTHLIKTRGQQVTLRCSPKSGHDTVSWYQQALGQGPQFIFQYYEEEERQRGNFPDRFSGHQFPNYSSELNVNALLLGDSALYLCASSFNRGSYNTIYFGEGSWLTVV.

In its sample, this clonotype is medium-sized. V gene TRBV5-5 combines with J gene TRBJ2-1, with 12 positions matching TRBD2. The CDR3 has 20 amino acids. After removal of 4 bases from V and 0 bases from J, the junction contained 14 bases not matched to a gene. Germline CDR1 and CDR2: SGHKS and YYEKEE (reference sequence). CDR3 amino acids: CASSLRLAGALTRSYNEQFF. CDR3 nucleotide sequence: TGTGCCAGCAGCCTAAGACTAGCGGGGGCCCTTACTCGCTCCTACAATGAGCAGTTCTTC.

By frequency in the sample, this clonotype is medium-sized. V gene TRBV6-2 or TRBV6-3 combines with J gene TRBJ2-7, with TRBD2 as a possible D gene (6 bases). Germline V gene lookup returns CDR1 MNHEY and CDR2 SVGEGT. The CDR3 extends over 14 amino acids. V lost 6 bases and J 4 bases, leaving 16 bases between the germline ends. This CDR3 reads CASRPHRDFYEQYF. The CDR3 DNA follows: TGTGCCAGCAGACCCCACCGGGACTTTTACGAGCAGTACTTC.

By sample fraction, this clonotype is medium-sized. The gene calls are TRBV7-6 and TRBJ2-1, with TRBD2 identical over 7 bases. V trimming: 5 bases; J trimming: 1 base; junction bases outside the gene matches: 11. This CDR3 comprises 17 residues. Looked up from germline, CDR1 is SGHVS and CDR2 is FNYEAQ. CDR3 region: CASSRVRGEGSYNEQFF. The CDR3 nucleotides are TGTGCCAGCAGCCGAGTTCGGGGGGAGGGGTCCTACAATGAGCAGTTCTTC. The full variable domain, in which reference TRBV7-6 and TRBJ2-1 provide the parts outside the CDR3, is GAGVSQSPRYKVTKRGQDVALRCDPISGHVSLYWYRQALGQGPEFLTYFNYEAQQDKSGLPNDRFSAERPEGSISTLTIQRTEQRDSAMYRCASSRVRGEGSYNEQFFGPGTRLTVL.

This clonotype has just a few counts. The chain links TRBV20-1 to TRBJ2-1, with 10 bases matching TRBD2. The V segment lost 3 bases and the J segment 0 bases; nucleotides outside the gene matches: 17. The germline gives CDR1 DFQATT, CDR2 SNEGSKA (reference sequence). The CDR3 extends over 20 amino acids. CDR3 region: CSASSPFSGGDPSSYNEQFF. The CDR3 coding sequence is TGCAGTGCTAGTTCCCCGTTCAGCGGGGGGGACCCTAGCTCCTACAATGAGCAGTTCTTC.

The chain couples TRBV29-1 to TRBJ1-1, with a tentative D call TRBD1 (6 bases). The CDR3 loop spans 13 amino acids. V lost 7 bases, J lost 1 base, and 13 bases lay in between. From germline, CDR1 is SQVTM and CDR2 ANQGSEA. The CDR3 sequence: CSGGQSQNTEAFF. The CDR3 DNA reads TGCAGCGGAGGACAGTCCCAGAACACTGAAGCTTTCTTT.

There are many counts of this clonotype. The CDR3 loop reads CASSQDQRLANEKLFF. The CDR3 DNA is TGCGCCAGCAGCCAAGATCAACGGTTGGCTAATGAAAAACTGTTTTTT. V and J are TRBV4-3 and TRBJ1-4, with no clear D. Germline V gives CDR1 LGHNA, CDR2 YSLEER. V lost 0 bases, J lost 3 bases, and 11 bases lay in between. The CDR3 loop spans 16 amino acids.

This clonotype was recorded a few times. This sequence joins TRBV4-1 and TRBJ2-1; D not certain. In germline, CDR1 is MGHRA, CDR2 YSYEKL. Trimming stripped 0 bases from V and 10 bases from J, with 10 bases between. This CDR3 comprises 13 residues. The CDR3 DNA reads TGCGCCAGCAGCCAAGATCAAGCACGGGAGCAGTTCTTC. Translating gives CASSQDQAREQFF.

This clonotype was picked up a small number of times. The CDR3 is CSASLENTDTQYF. In DNA, the CDR3 is TGCAGTGCTTCCCTGGAGAACACAGATACGCAGTATTTT. The chain recombines TRBV20-1 with TRBJ2-3; D remains ambiguous. The germline V and J ends were trimmed by 5 bases and 2 bases, with 11 bases remaining between them. Germline V gives CDR1 DFQATT, CDR2 SNEGSKA (reference sequence). The CDR3 loop spans 13 amino acids.

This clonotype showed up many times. Here the CDR3 reads CASSQDGGQGNQPQHF. Here the CDR3 DNA reads TGTGCCAGCAGCCAAGATGGGGGACAGGGTAATCAGCCCCAGCATTTT. The V call is TRBV3-1, the J call TRBJ1-5; 9 bases fit TRBD1. This CDR3 has 16 residues. The junction had 4 bases not matched to a gene; V was cut back by 0 bases and J by 4 bases. Per the germline V gene, CDR1 is LGHDT and CDR2 is YNNKEL (reference sequence). Drawing the rest from reference TRBV3-1 and TRBJ1-5, the complete variable domain is DTAVSQTPKYLVTQMGNDKSIKCEQNLGHDTMYWYKQDSKKFLKIMFSYNNKELIINETVPNRFSPKSPDKAHLNLHINSLELGDSAVYFCASSQDGGQGNQPQHFGDGTRLSIL.

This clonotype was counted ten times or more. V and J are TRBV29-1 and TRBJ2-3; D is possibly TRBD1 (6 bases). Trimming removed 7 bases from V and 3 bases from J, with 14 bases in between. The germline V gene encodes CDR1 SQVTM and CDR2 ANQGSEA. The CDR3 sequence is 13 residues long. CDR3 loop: CSGWQGKTDTQYF. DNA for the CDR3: TGCAGCGGGTGGCAGGGGAAAACAGATACGCAGTATTTT.

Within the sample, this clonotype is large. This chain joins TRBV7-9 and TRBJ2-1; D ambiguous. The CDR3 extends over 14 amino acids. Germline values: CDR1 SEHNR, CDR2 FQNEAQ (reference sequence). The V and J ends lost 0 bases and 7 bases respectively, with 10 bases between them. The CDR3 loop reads CASSLAQARNEQFF. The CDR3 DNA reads TGTGCCAGCAGCTTAGCGCAGGCCAGAAATGAGCAGTTCTTC.

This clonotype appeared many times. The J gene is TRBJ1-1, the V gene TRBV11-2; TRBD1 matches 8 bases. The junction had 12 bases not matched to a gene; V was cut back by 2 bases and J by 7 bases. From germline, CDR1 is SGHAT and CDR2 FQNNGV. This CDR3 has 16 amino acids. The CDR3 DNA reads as TGTGCCAGCAGCTTATATGGGACAGGACTTTATATTGAAGCTTTCTTT. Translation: CASSLYGTGLYIEAFF.

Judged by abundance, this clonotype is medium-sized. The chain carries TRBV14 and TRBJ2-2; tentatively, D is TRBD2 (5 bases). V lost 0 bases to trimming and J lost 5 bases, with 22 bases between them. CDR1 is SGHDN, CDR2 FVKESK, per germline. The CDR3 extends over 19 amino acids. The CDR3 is CASSQDALGSGSRTGELFF. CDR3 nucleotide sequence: TGTGCCAGCAGCCAAGATGCCCTTGGGAGCGGCTCGAGAACCGGGGAGCTGTTTTTT.

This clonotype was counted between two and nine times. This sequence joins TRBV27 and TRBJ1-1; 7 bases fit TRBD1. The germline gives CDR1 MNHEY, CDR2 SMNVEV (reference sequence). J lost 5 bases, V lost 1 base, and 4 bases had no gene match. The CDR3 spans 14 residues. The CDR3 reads CASSLFRGRTEAFF. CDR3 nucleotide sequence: TGTGCCAGCAGTTTATTTAGGGGGCGAACTGAAGCTTTCTTT.

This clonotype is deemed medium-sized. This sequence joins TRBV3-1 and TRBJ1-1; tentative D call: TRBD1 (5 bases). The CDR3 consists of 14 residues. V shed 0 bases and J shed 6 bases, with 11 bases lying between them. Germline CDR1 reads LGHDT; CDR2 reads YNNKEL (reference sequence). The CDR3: CASSQEGVRSEAFF. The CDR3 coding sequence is TGTGCCAGCAGCCAAGAGGGGGTTAGGTCTGAAGCTTTCTTT.

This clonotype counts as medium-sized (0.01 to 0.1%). DNA for the CDR3: TGTGCCAGCAGTCAACAGGGGACGGCCCTCGGTTCACCCCTCCACTTT. Amino acid sequence: CASSQQGTALGSPLHF. The rearrangement joins TRBV7-3 to TRBJ1-6, with TRBD1 identical over 7 bases. This CDR3 is built from 16 residues. Germline V gene data show CDR1 as SGHTA and CDR2 as FQGTGA. Trimming took 6 bases from V and 9 from J; bases not matched to a gene: 14. The entire variable domain, with the rest obtained from reference TRBV7-3 and TRBJ1-6, is as follows: GAGVSQTPSNKVTEKGKYVELRCDPISGHTALYWYRQSLGQGPEFLIYFQGTGAADDSGLPNDRFFAVRPEGSVSTLKIQRTERGDSAVYLCASSQQGTALGSPLHFGNGTRLTVT.